This T cell receptor (beta chain) was captured in a study of cytomegalovirus exposure and HLA in healthy donors. The germline CDR1 and CDR2 sequences are MNHNS and SASEGT. Trimming stripped 2 bases from V and 6 bases from J, with 13 bases between. There are 14 residues in the CDR3. It was with 60 Vbeta and 13 Jbeta primers that the PCR ran. Only in-frame clones appear in the TCRdb table, and some are missing; sequencing was by immunoSEQ multiplex PCR. The table lists about 200,000 clones, more than 65% of them singletons. The sample comprised PBMCs. The rearrangement links TRBV6-1 to TRBJ1-1; D ambiguous. The TCR originated in a girl aged 10-17 years in good health and CMV-seropositive. For the CDR3, the DNA is TGTGCCAGCAGTGAAACGGGTCCCGTCGCTGAAGCTTTCTTT. It is translated as CASSETGPVAEAFF.